This T cell receptor (beta chain) comes out of a study of blood T cell repertoires in COVID-19. Looking at the study overall: COVID-19 samples collected from the United States, Italy and Spain covered acute and convalescent phases. Nucleic acid was either cDNA or gDNA, and it came from T cells, B-cell-depleted T cells, or PBMCs.

Per the original data handling: Nucleated cell number was recorded as an estimate derived from reference gene primer amplification. Assay: immunoSEQ multiplex PCR; the TCRdb copy retains only in-frame clones and omits some. The V and J calls and the clone size are those of that table, but D and trimming were determined from the DNA. Here the sample spans approximately 190,000 clones, about four fifths being singletons. The germline gives CDR1 SNHLY, CDR2 FYNNEI. The CDR3 has 12 residues. V gave up 6 bases and J gave up 0 bases, with 6 bases separating them. Recruited during active infection, patients (from Seattle) were subsequently followed longitudinally.

The V and J genes are TRBV2 and TRBJ2-7, with a weak D call TRBD2 (5 bases). This receptor was taken from a woman aged 55-69 years with COVID-19, enrolled during active disease. Input material: peripheral blood. The CDR3: CASRDSSYEQYF. CDR3 DNA sequence: TGTGCCAGCAGGGACTCCTCCTACGAGCAGTACTTC.